This T cell receptor beta chain was observed in a study of T cells after yellow fever vaccination. The overall study: When fractions had low cell numbers, they were prepared with SMART-Seq v4 Ultra Low Input. Study observations and caveats: The study re-detected most primary-vaccination clones after the booster (about 95% CD4, 80% to 90% CD8).

One entry per CDR3 protein results from TCRdb running MiXCR on the 5' RACE reads. The sample contains hundreds of thousands of distinct CDR3 sequences, 3.6% of which appear only once. For this clonotype: Its cognate antigen is unknown.

V lost 6 bases and J lost 3, with 11 bases in between. This CDR3 has 14 amino acids. This sample comprised PBMCs, obtained on the day of the yellow fever booster vaccination. This TCR was sampled from a man aged 18 to 30 who received the YFV17D yellow fever vaccine. The chain has TRBV12-3 or TRBV12-4 and TRBJ2-2; no definite D call. CDR3: CASSDGRYTGELFF. CDR3 in DNA: TGTGCCAGCAGCGACGGCCGCTACACCGGGGAGCTGTTTTTT.